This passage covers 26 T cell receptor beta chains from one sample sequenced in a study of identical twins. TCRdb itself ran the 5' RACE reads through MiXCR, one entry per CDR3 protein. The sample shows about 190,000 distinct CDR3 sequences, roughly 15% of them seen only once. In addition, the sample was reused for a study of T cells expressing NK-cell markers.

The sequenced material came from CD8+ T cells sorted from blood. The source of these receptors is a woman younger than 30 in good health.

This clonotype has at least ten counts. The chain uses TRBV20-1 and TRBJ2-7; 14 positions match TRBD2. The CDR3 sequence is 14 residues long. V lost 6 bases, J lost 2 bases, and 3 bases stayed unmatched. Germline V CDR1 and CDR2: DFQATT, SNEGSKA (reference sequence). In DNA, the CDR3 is TGCAGTGCAGGACTAGCGGGGGGACCCTACGAGCAGTACTTC. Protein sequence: CSAGLAGGPYEQYF.

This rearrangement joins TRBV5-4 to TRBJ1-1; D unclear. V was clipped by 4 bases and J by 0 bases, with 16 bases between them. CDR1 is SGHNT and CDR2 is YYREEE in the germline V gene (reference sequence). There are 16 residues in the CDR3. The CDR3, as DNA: TGTGCCAGCAGCCCGGTTGCCCGGGTATTGAACACTGAAGCTTTCTTT. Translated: CASSPVARVLNTEAFF.

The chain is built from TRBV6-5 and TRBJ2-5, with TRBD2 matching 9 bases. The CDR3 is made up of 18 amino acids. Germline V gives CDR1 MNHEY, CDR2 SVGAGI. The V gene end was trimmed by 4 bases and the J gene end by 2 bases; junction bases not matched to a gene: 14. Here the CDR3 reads CASSWGVVAGELQETQYF. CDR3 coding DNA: TGTGCCAGCAGTTGGGGGGTCGTAGCGGGGGAGCTTCAAGAGACCCAGTACTTC.

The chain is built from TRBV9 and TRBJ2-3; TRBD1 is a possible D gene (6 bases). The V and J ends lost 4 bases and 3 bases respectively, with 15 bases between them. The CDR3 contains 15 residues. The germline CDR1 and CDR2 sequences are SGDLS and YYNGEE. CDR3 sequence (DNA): TGTGCCAGCAGCCCGCTACAGGGAGTGACAGATACGCAGTATTTT. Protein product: CASSPLQGVTDTQYF.

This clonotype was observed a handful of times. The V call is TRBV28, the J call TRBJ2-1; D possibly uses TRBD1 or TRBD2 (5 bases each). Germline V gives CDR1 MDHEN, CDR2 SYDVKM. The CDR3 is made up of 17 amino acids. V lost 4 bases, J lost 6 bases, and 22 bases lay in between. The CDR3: CASSSPPGTVPTNEQFF. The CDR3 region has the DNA TGTGCCAGCAGTTCTCCCCCCGGGACCGTGCCAACCAATGAGCAGTTCTTC.

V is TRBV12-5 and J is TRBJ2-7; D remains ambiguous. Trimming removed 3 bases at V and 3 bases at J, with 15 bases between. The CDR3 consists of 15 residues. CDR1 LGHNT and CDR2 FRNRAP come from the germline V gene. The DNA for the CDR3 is TGTGCTAGTGGTTTCACGGACGGCTCCTACTACGAGCAGTACTTC. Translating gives CASGFTDGSYYEQYF.

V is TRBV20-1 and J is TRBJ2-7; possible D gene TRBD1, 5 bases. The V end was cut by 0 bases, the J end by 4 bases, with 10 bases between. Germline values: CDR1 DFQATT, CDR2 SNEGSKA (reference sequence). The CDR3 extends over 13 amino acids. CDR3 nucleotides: TGCAGTGCTAGAGAGTCAGGGTCTTACGAGCAGTACTTC. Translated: CSARESGSYEQYF.

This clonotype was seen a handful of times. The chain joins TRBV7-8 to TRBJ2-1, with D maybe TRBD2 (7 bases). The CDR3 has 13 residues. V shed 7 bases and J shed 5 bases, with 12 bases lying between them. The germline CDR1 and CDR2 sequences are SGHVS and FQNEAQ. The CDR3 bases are TGTGCCAGCACCGACGGGGGGCACAATGAGCAGTTCTTC. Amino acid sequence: CASTDGGHNEQFF.

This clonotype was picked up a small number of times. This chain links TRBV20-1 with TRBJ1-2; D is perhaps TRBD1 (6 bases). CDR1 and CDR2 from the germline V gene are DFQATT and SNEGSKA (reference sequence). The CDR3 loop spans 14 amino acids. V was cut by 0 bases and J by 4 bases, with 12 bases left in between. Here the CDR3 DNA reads TGCAGTGCTAGAGATGTCAGGGGCGGCTATGGCTACACCTTC. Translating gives CSARDVRGGYGYTF.

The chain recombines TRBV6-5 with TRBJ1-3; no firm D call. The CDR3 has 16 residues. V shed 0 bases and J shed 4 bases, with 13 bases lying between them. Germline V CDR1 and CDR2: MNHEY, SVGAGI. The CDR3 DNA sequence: TGTGCCAGCAGTTACTCGATGGCAAGGGTCGGAAACACCATATATTTT. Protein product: CASSYSMARVGNTIYF.

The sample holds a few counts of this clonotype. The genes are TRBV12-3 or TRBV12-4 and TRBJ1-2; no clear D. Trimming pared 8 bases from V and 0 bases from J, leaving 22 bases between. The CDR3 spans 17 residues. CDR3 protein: CASSYIVGPDPNYGYTF. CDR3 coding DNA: TGTGCCAGCTCCTATATAGTAGGGCCTGACCCTAACTATGGCTACACCTTC.

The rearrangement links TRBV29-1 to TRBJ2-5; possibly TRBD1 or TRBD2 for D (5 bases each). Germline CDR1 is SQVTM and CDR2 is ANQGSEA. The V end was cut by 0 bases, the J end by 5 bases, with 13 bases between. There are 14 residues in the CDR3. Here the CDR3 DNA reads TGCAGCGTTGAAGATCCTGGGGACGGGGAGACCCAGTACTTC. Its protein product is CSVEDPGDGETQYF.

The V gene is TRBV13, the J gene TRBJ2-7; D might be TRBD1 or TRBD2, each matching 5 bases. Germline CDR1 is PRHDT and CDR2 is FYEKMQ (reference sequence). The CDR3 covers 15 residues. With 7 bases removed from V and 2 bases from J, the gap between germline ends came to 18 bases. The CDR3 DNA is TGTGCCAGCACCCCATCCCGGGACGGAGCCTACGAGCAGTACTTC. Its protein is CASTPSRDGAYEQYF. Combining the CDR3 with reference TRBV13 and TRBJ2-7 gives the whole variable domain AAGVIQSPRHLIKEKRETATLKCYPIPRHDTVYWYQQGPGQDPQFLISFYEKMQSDKGSIPDRFSAQQFSDYHSELNMSSLELGDSALYFCASTPSRDGAYEQYFGPGTRLTVT.

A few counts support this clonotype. The CDR3 is CASREGQSFPGELFF. CDR3 DNA: TGTGCCAGTAGAGAAGGACAGTCCTTCCCCGGGGAGCTGTTTTTT. V is TRBV19 and J is TRBJ2-2, with a weak D call TRBD1 (6 bases). The germline V and J ends were trimmed by 6 bases and 6 bases, with 17 bases remaining between them. Germline values: CDR1 LNHDA, CDR2 SQIVND (reference sequence). The CDR3 is made up of 15 amino acids.

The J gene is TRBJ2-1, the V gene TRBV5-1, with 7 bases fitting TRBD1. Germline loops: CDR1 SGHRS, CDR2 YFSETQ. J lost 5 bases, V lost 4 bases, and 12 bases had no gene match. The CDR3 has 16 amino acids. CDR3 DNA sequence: TGCGCCAGCAGCGGGTTAGAGGGGGCGTTTAACAATGAGCAGTTCTTC. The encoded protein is CASSGLEGAFNNEQFF. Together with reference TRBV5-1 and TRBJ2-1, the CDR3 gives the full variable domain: KAGVTQTPRYLIKTRGQQVTLSCSPISGHRSVSWYQQTPGQGLQFLFEYFSETQRNKGNFPGRFSGRQFSNSRSEMNVSTLELGDSALYLCASSGLEGAFNNEQFFGPGTRLTVL.

The chain's CDR3 is CASSRGRSRRAEYNEQFF. In DNA, the CDR3 is TGTGCCAGCAGCCGAGGTCGTTCCCGACGGGCGGAATACAATGAGCAGTTCTTC. The V call is TRBV11-2, the J call TRBJ2-1; D remains unclear. V lost 5 bases to trimming and J lost 4 bases, with 24 bases between them. CDR1 SGHAT and CDR2 FQNNGV come from the germline V gene. The CDR3 sequence is 18 residues long.

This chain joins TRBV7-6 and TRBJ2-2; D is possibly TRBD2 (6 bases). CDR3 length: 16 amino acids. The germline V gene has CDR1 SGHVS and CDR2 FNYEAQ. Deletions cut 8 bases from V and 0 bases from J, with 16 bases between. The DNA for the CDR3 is TGTGCCAGCGCGGATTGGGAGGCCCCGAACACCGGGGAGCTGTTTTTT. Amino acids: CASADWEAPNTGELFF.

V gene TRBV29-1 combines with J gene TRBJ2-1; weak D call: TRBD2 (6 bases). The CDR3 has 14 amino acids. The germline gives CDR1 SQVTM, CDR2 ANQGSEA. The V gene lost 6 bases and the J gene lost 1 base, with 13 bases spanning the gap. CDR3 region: CSVPVEGSYNEQFF. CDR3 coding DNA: TGCAGCGTACCCGTGGAGGGGTCCTACAATGAGCAGTTCTTC.

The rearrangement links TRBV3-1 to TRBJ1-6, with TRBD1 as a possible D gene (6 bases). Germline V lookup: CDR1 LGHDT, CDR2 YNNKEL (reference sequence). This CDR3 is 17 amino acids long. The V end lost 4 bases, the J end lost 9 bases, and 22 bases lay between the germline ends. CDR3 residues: CASSPDATGRQGSPLHF. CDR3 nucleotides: TGTGCCAGCAGCCCGGACGCGACAGGACGTCAAGGTTCACCCCTCCACTTT.

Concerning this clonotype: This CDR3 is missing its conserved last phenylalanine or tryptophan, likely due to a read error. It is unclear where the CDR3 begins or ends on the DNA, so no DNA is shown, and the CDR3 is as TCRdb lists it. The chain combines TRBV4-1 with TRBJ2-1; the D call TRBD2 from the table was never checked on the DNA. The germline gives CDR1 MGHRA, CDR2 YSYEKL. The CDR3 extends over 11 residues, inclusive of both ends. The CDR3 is CASSQGGALVI.

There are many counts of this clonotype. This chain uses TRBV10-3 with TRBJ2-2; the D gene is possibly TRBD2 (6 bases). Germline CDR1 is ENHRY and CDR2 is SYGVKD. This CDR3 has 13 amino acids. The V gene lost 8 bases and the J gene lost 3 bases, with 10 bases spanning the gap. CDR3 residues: CAIAGRDTGELFF. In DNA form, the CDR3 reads TGTGCCATCGCGGGACGAGACACCGGGGAGCTGTTTTTT.

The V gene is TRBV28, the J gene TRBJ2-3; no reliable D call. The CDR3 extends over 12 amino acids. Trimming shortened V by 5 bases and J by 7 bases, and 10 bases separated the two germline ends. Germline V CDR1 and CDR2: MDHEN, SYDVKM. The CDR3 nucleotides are TGTGCCAGCAGTCCTTCGGAACATACGCAGTATTTT. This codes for CASSPSEHTQYF.

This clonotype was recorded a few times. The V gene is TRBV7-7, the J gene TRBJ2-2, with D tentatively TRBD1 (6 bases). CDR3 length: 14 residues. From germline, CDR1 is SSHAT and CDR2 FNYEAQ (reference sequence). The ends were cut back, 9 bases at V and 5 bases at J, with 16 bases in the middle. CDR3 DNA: TGTGCCAGTACCCAGGGGCCTGGAACCGGGGAGCTGTTTTTT. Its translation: CASTQGPGTGELFF.

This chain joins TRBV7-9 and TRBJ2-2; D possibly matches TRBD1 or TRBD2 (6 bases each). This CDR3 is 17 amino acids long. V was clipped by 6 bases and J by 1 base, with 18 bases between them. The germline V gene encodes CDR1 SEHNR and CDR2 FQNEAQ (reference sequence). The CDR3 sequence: CASSSTGTVGNTGELFF. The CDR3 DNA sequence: TGTGCCAGCAGTTCAACAGGGACTGTGGGGAACACCGGGGAGCTGTTTTTT.

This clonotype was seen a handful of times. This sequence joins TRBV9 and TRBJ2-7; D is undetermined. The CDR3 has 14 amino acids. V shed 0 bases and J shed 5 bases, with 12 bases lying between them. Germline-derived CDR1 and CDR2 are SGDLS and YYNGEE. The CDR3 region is CASSVAGPGDEQYF. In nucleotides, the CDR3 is TGTGCCAGCAGCGTAGCCGGCCCAGGAGACGAGCAGTACTTC.

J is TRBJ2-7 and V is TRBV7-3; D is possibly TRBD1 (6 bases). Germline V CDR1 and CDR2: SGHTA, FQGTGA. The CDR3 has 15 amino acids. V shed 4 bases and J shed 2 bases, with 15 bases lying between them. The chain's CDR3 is CASSYDAGVPYEQYF. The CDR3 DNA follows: TGTGCCAGCAGCTACGACGCAGGGGTTCCCTACGAGCAGTACTTC.